The 14 T cell receptor beta chains presented below share a single source sample, sequenced in a study of OX40 agonist ivuxolimab in advanced cancers. The method was immunoSEQ multiplex PCR; TCRdb's version includes in-frame clones alone and lacks a portion of them. The sample holds some 57,000 clones; 85% to 90% are singletons and the top ten take around 5.8%. The sample consisted of CD4+ or CD8+ T cells sorted from blood, taken in a trial of the OX40 agonist ivuxolimab. The receptors come from an adult with an advanced solid tumor such as melanoma, head and neck, liver or kidney cancer.

The chain uses TRBV20-1 and TRBJ2-3; D unclear. Trimming took off 8 bases at V and 1 base at J, with 7 bases between the two ends. The CDR3 has 11 residues. CDR1 DFQATT and CDR2 SNEGSKA come from the germline V gene (reference sequence). CDR3 coding DNA: TGCAGTCCGGACCGCACAGATACGCAGTATTTT. As protein: CSPDRTDTQYF.

This chain links TRBV10-3 with TRBJ1-3; the match to TRBD1 covers 8 bases. Germline loops: CDR1 ENHRY, CDR2 SYGVKD. This CDR3 is built from 18 residues. The ends lost 2 bases at V and 3 bases at J; junction bases unmatched: 12. CDR3 amino acids: CAISERFRGQGNGNTIYF. The CDR3 region has the DNA TGTGCCATCAGTGAGAGATTTAGAGGACAGGGAAATGGAAACACCATATATTTT.

V is TRBV7-2 and J is TRBJ1-2; the D gene is possibly TRBD1 (6 bases). Trimming removed 1 base from V and 6 bases from J, with 9 bases in between. The CDR3 runs 13 residues. Per germline, CDR1 SGHTA and CDR2 FQGNSA. In DNA form, the CDR3 reads TGTGCCAGCAGCTTAGAAGGGGGGAATGGCTACACCTTC. This codes for CASSLEGGNGYTF.

The chain carries TRBV2 and TRBJ2-2; D remains ambiguous. Trimming left V 6 bases short and J 0 bases short, with 8 bases between. This CDR3 comprises 14 residues. Germline loops: CDR1 SNHLY, CDR2 FYNNEI. The CDR3: CASRPRPNTGELFF. The CDR3, as DNA: TGTGCCAGCAGGCCCAGGCCGAACACCGGGGAGCTGTTTTTT.

V usage is TRBV6-5 and J usage is TRBJ2-3; D is undetermined. There are 14 residues in the CDR3. V gave up 4 bases and J gave up 1 base, with 9 bases separating them. Germline lookup yields CDR1 MNHEY and CDR2 SVGAGI. The DNA of the CDR3 is TGTGCCAGCAGTTTGGACGGTGGCACAGATACGCAGTATTTT. Protein product: CASSLDGGTDTQYF.

This chain uses TRBV14 with TRBJ2-1; D gene uncertain. The CDR3 is 11 residues long. Per germline, CDR1 SGHDN and CDR2 FVKESK. With 5 bases removed from V and 4 bases from J, the gap between germline ends came to 3 bases. CDR3 nucleotide sequence: TGTGCCAGCAGCGGGTACAATGAGCAGTTCTTC. This translates into CASSGYNEQFF.

This clone occurred once. V gene TRBV4-1 combines with J gene TRBJ1-4, with D unresolved. There are 15 residues in the CDR3. CDR1 MGHRA and CDR2 YSYEKL come from the germline V gene. The ends were cut back, 0 bases at V and 8 bases at J, with 13 bases in the middle. CDR3 DNA sequence: TGCGCCAGCAGCCAAGATGCGGCCGGGAGGGAAAAACTGTTTTTT. It translates to CASSQDAAGREKLFF.

The chain uses TRBV9 and TRBJ1-1, with D possibly matching TRBD1 (5 bases). This CDR3 contains 14 residues. The V gene's germline CDR1 is SGDLS and CDR2 YYNGEE. V was shortened by 0 bases and J by 5 bases, with 11 bases between the two germline ends. Written as DNA, the CDR3 is TGTGCCAGCAGCGTAGGGGCGGGGGTAACTGAAGCTTTCTTT. Translating gives CASSVGAGVTEAFF.

The chain carries TRBV30 and TRBJ1-2; tentative D call: TRBD1 (5 bases). The V end was cut by 0 bases, the J end by 8 bases, with 13 bases between. The CDR3 consists of 13 residues. Germline lookup yields CDR1 GTSNPN and CDR2 SVGIG (reference sequence). This CDR3 is CAWSVTGGGGYTF. The CDR3 DNA is TGTGCCTGGAGTGTAACGGGGGGTGGAGGCTACACCTTC.

CDR3 in DNA: TGTGCCACCAGCAGAGATAGAAAGGACAGGGGCACAGATACGCAGTATTTT. Translating it yields CATSRDRKDRGTDTQYF. This chain joins TRBV15 and TRBJ2-3, with 8 bases that match TRBD1. Germline assignment: CDR1 LNHNV and CDR2 YYDKDF (reference sequence). J gave up 1 base and V 0 bases, and 6 bases lay outside the gene matches. This CDR3 is 17 amino acids long.

The chain combines TRBV6-1 with TRBJ1-5; 9 bases align to TRBD1. The CDR3 length is 16 residues. The V segment lost 0 bases and the J segment 5 bases; nucleotides outside the gene matches: 5. Germline CDR1 reads MNHNS; CDR2 reads SASEGT. CDR3 region: CASSEAPGTGYQPQHF. As DNA, the CDR3 is TGTGCCAGCAGTGAAGCCCCCGGGACAGGGTATCAGCCCCAGCATTTT.

The genes are TRBV6-1 and TRBJ1-1, with a weak D call TRBD1 (5 bases). This CDR3 is built from 15 residues. V was clipped by 7 bases and J by 0 bases, with 15 bases between them. Germline V gene lookup returns CDR1 MNHNS and CDR2 SASEGT. The DNA of the CDR3 is TGTGCCAGCACCCTTTTGCAGGGAATGAACACTGAAGCTTTCTTT. Its protein product is CASTLLQGMNTEAFF.

The V and J genes are TRBV5-1 and TRBJ1-4, with 10 bases lining up with TRBD1. Losses at the gene ends were 4 bases for V and 8 bases for J; bases not matched to a gene: 5. CDR3 size: 14 residues. From germline, CDR1 is SGHRS and CDR2 YFSETQ. The CDR3, as DNA: TGCGCCAGCAGCCTCGGACAGGGGGGCGAAAAACTGTTTTTT. It yields the protein CASSLGQGGEKLFF.

V is TRBV7-2 and J is TRBJ1-5; TRBD1 matches at 9 bases. The V segment lost 4 bases and the J segment 6 bases; nucleotides outside the gene matches: 1. Per germline, CDR1 SGHTA and CDR2 FQGNSA. The CDR3 extends over 13 amino acids. CDR3 bases: TGTGCCAGCAGCTCGGACAGGGGTCAGCCCCAGCATTTT. This encodes CASSSDRGQPQHF.